These T cell receptor beta chains were read from a single sample in a study of breast tumors, draining lymph nodes, adjacent tissues. TCRdb reprocessed the multiplex PCR reads via MiXCR and lists one record per CDR3 protein. The data hold approximately 60,000 distinct CDR3 sequences, with approximately 54% observed a single time. Sequencing was carried out using breast tumor tissue. Receptor source: a female donor with breast cancer. Some clones in this sample may be carry-over from other donors' samples. Each CDR3 is given with its conserved first and last residue. The order of the fields is CDR3 DNA, CDR3 protein, J gene, D gene, clone size, V gene. A D gene is named only where the DNA matches it firmly. Size is omitted from some rows. Given values are once, few, many or a class for expanded clones.

CDR3nt: TGTGCCAGCAGTTACCGGAAGGGACAGTCCTACGAGCAGTACTTC
CDR3aa: CASSYRKGQSYEQYF
j_gene: TRBJ2-7
d_gene: TRBD1
abundance: .
v_gene: TRBV6-2/TRBV6-3

CDR3nt: TGCAGTGCTGCCGGGACCGGGGGCACTAATGAAAAACTGTTTTTT
CDR3aa: CSAAGTGGTNEKLFF
j_gene: TRBJ1-4
d_gene: .
abundance: .
v_gene: TRBV20-1

CDR3nt: TGTGCTAGAAATCTCGCGGGGCACAATGAGCAGTTCTTC
CDR3aa: CARNLAGHNEQFF
j_gene: TRBJ2-1
d_gene: .
abundance: .
v_gene: TRBV7-7

CDR3nt: TGCGCCAGCAGCTCAGGAGAGACCCAGTACTTC
CDR3aa: CASSSGETQYF
j_gene: TRBJ2-5
d_gene: .
abundance: many
v_gene: TRBV4-3

CDR3nt: TGTGCCAGCAGCTTAGGCTCTAGCGGGGAGACCCAGTACTTC
CDR3aa: CASSLGSSGETQYF
j_gene: TRBJ2-5
d_gene: TRBD2
abundance: many
v_gene: TRBV13

CDR3nt: TGTGCCAGCTCTAACACCGATCGGGTTTCCTATGGCTACACCTTC
CDR3aa: CASSNTDRVSYGYTF
j_gene: TRBJ1-2
d_gene: .
abundance: .
v_gene: TRBV18

CDR3nt: TGTGCCAGCAGCAGGACAACGAACACCATATATTTT
CDR3aa: CASSRTTNTIYF
j_gene: TRBJ1-3
d_gene: .
abundance: .
v_gene: TRBV7-9

CDR3nt: TGCGCCAGCAGTGAGCCCTTGGCCAAAAACATTCAGTACTTC
CDR3aa: CASSEPLAKNIQYF
j_gene: TRBJ2-4
d_gene: .
abundance: few
v_gene: TRBV10-2

CDR3nt: TGTGCCAGCAGTCGACCGGGACCCCTCCACTTT
CDR3aa: CASSRPGPLHF
j_gene: TRBJ1-6
d_gene: .
abundance: .
v_gene: TRBV2

CDR3nt: TGTGCCAGCAGATCCCGCCCGGGGGCGGGGAACATTCAGTACTTC
CDR3aa: CASRSRPGAGNIQYF
j_gene: TRBJ2-4
d_gene: .
abundance: many
v_gene: TRBV6-6

CDR3nt: TGCGCCAGCAGCCAGACGACAGGGTTGGGCACTGAAGCTTTCTTT
CDR3aa: CASSQTTGLGTEAFF
j_gene: TRBJ1-1
d_gene: TRBD1
abundance: many
v_gene: TRBV5-1

CDR3nt: TGTGCCAGCAGTACAGGGCTAGGGGTCGGCAATGAGCATTTT
CDR3aa: CASSTGLGVGNEHF
j_gene: TRBJ1-5
d_gene: .
abundance: .
v_gene: TRBV6-6

CDR3nt: TGCGCCAGCAGCCAAGATCGTGGGGGAGGGCTCGACGGGGAGCTGTTTTTT
CDR3aa: CASSQDRGGGLDGELFF
j_gene: TRBJ2-2
d_gene: TRBD2
abundance: many
v_gene: TRBV4-3

CDR3nt: TGCGCCAGCAGCCAAGATTACGCCTCCTCCACAGATACGCAGTATTTT
CDR3aa: CASSQDYASSTDTQYF
j_gene: TRBJ2-3
d_gene: .
abundance: .
v_gene: TRBV4-1

CDR3nt: TGTGCCTCGAAAACTGGTGGGCCTAAAAACATTCAGTACTTC
CDR3aa: CASKTGGPKNIQYF
j_gene: TRBJ2-4
d_gene: .
abundance: .
v_gene: TRBV28

CDR3nt: TGCAGCGTTGACCACCTCCTACGAGCAGGGGTGTCATGGGACTATGGCTACACCTTC
CDR3aa: CSVDHLLRAGVSWDYGYTF
j_gene: TRBJ1-2
d_gene: .
abundance: .
v_gene: TRBV29-1

CDR3nt: TGTGCCAGCAGCCTTCCCCGGGCGGGGGTGGAGACCCAGTACTTC
CDR3aa: CASSLPRAGVETQYF
j_gene: TRBJ2-5
d_gene: TRBD2
abundance: .
v_gene: TRBV5-6

CDR3nt: TGTGCCAGCAGCCGGGGGAACAATAATGAAAAACTGTTTTTT
CDR3aa: CASSRGNNNEKLFF
j_gene: TRBJ1-4
d_gene: .
abundance: .
v_gene: TRBV7-6

CDR3nt: TGTGCCAGCAGTACTTACAATGAGCAGTTCTTC
CDR3aa: CASSTYNEQFF
j_gene: TRBJ2-1
d_gene: .
abundance: .
v_gene: TRBV2

CDR3nt: TGTGCCAGCAGCTCAATTCAGGGTAATGGAAACACCATATATTTT
CDR3aa: CASSSIQGNGNTIYF
j_gene: TRBJ1-3
d_gene: .
abundance: many
v_gene: TRBV7-9

CDR3nt: TGCGCCAGCAGCGAGGGGGCTCCACTGTCACCCCTCCACTTT
CDR3aa: CASSEGAPLSPLHF
j_gene: TRBJ1-6
d_gene: TRBD1
abundance: .
v_gene: TRBV5-1

CDR3nt: TGCAGCGTTCGGTCGGACGACGCTGAAAAACTGTTTTTT
CDR3aa: CSVRSDDAEKLFF
j_gene: TRBJ1-4
d_gene: .
abundance: .
v_gene: TRBV29-1

CDR3nt: TGTGCCACCAGTGATACCTGGGTGTCGAGCTCCTACAATGAGCAGTTCTTC
CDR3aa: CATSDTWVSSSYNEQFF
j_gene: TRBJ2-1
d_gene: .
abundance: .
v_gene: TRBV24-1

CDR3nt: TGTGCCAGTAGTACCCGACAGGGAGATGGCTACACCTTC
CDR3aa: CASSTRQGDGYTF
j_gene: TRBJ1-2
d_gene: TRBD1
abundance: many
v_gene: TRBV19

CDR3nt: TGTGCCAGCAGCCAAGTTCAGGGCAGAGGGACTGAAGCTTTCTTT
CDR3aa: CASSQVQGRGTEAFF
j_gene: TRBJ1-1
d_gene: .
abundance: .
v_gene: TRBV14

CDR3nt: TGTGCCAGCAGCTTAGCAGGCAGGGCTGGGGCCAACGTCCTGACTTTC
CDR3aa: CASSLAGRAGANVLTF
j_gene: TRBJ2-6
d_gene: .
abundance: .
v_gene: TRBV11-2

CDR3nt: TGTGCCAGCAGCTTAGATCAGGGGGACAATGAGCAGTTCTTC
CDR3aa: CASSLDQGDNEQFF
j_gene: TRBJ2-1
d_gene: TRBD1
abundance: .
v_gene: TRBV7-2

CDR3nt: TGTGCCAGCAGCTTGAAAGGAGGGTTTGGCCAGCCCCAGCATTTT
CDR3aa: CASSLKGGFGQPQHF
j_gene: TRBJ1-5
d_gene: .
abundance: .
v_gene: TRBV7-2

CDR3nt: TGTGCCTCCATGGGAGGGGCGGGTCAGCCCCAGCATTTT
CDR3aa: CASMGGAGQPQHF
j_gene: TRBJ1-5
d_gene: .
abundance: few
v_gene: TRBV2

CDR3nt: TGTGCCAGCAGCTTGGCCGGGAAATATAATTCACCCCTCCACTTT
CDR3aa: CASSLAGKYNSPLHF
j_gene: TRBJ1-6
d_gene: .
abundance: .
v_gene: TRBV5-8

CDR3nt: TGTGCCAGCAGGGGGAGCGGAATCCTTGGGAATGAGCAGTTCTTC
CDR3aa: CASRGSGILGNEQFF
j_gene: TRBJ2-1
d_gene: .
abundance: many
v_gene: TRBV7-9

CDR3nt: TGTGCCAGCAGCCCAACAGCGGGACAGCCCCAGCATTTT
CDR3aa: CASSPTAGQPQHF
j_gene: TRBJ1-5
d_gene: .
abundance: once
v_gene: TRBV7-8